The clone carrying this T cell receptor beta chain was counted between two and nine times. Antigen specificity is unknown. In terms of origin and age, donors were healthy Caucasian individuals from Russia aged roughly 6 to 100. This entry is derived from a study of blood T cells in healthy people across ages. Germline V gene data show CDR1 as DFQATT and CDR2 as SNEGSKA (reference sequence). The CDR3 covers 15 residues. The V end was cut by 3 bases, the J end by 1 base, with 13 bases between. Then a second PCR, running about 6 to 11 cycles, was carried out with a sample-barcoded 5' primer and a J-beta primer mix. TCRdb re-called the 5' RACE reads through MiXCR, storing one row per CDR3 protein. The sample records 1.5 million to 2 million distinct CDR3 sequences, about 31% being singletons. General study results and limits: Naive T cell percentage by flow cytometry tracked strongly with beta diversity. Possibly confounding the expanded clonotype changes was the fact that donor CMV status was unknown. It was held that the diversity estimates obtained from one million T cells were underestimates.

The chain employs TRBV20-1 and TRBJ1-5, with a possible D match to TRBD1 (6 bases). The clonotype originates from a woman between 25 and 40 years old in good health. Sequencing used blood. The CDR3 bases are TGCAGTGCTAGTAGGGGGAGGGTCAGCAATCAGCCCCAGCATTTT. It codes for CSASRGRVSNQPQHF.